The T cell receptor (beta chain) under discussion was sequenced for a study of shared clonotypes between healthy human individuals. The trim removed 3 bases at V and 4 bases at J, leaving 7 bases unmatched. This CDR3 spans 15 amino acids. Germline loops: CDR1 SGHRS, CDR2 YFSETQ. This table comes from immunoSEQ multiplex PCR, and its TCRdb copy is limited to in-frame clones, with some not included. The sample consists of approximately 2.3 million clones, approximately 95% of them appearing once. The J gene is TRBJ2-1, the V gene TRBV5-1, with 7 bases matching TRBD2. This receptor was identified in a man younger than 35 in good health. Some clones in this sample may be carry-over from other donors' samples. Sample: naive CD4+ T cells from PBMCs. Described subset: CD45RA+ positively selected. The CDR3, as DNA: TGCGCCAGCAGCTCCAGCGGGGCCCAATACAATGAGCAGTTCTTC. Translating gives CASSSSGAQYNEQFF.